The clone carrying this T cell receptor (beta chain) was seen many times. The TCR beta CDR3 regions underwent amplification using RNA transcripts as the source. The TCR CDR3 was amplified in a first-round RT-PCR using the HTBI primer set. TCRdb reprocessed the multiplex PCR reads with MiXCR, giving one entry per CDR3 protein. Of 600,000 to 850,000 distinct CDR3 sequences in the sample, 18% were seen once. This sample was included in a study of T cells in Graves' hyperthyroidism and ophthalmopathy. CDR3 length: 14 amino acids. With V trimmed by 1 base and J by 4 bases, 3 bases remained unmatched. Germline CDR1 is SGHRS and CDR2 is YFSETQ. The study enrolled patients aged 18 to 65 with newly diagnosed hyperthyroidism of under 2 months' duration.

The chain links TRBV5-1 to TRBJ2-7; TRBD1 agrees at 9 bases. Sample: blood. The TCR originated in a woman between 50 and 59 years old with Graves' hyperthyroidism that later progressed to Graves' ophthalmopathy. CDR3 region: CASSLLQGAYEQYF. For the CDR3, the DNA is TGCGCCAGCAGCTTGTTACAGGGGGCTTACGAGCAGTACTTC.